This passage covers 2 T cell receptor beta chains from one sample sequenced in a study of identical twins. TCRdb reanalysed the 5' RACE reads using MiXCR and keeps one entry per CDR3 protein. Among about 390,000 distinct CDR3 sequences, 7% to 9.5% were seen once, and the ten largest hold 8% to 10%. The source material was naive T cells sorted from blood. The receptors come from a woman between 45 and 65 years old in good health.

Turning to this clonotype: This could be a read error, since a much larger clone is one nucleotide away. CDR3 sequence reads: CASSLAAGGPAGELFF. Written as DNA, the CDR3 is TGTGCCAGCAGTCTCGCGGCGGGAGGGCCTGCCGGGGAGCTGTTTTTT. This rearrangement joins TRBV12-3 or TRBV12-4 to TRBJ2-2, with TRBD2 matching over 9 bases. The CDR3 totals 16 residues. After removal of 5 bases from V and 6 bases from J, the junction contained 10 bases not matched to a gene.

The CDR3 is CACGGDEQFF. As DNA, the CDR3 is TGTGCCTGCGGTGGGGATGAGCAGTTCTTC. The rearrangement joins TRBV30 to TRBJ2-1; no reliable D call. This CDR3 spans 10 amino acids. Germline CDR1 is GTSNPN and CDR2 is SVGIG (reference sequence). Trimming pared 6 bases from V and 8 bases from J, leaving 8 bases between.